Listed below are T cell receptor beta chains from one sample, sequenced in a study of T cell repertoires in cytomegalovirus infection. These TCRs are of unknown antigen specificity. TCRdb redid the calling of the reads with MiXCR, one entry per CDR3 protein. The sample yields approximately 990,000 distinct CDR3 sequences, roughly 30% seen once. This specimen was cultured CD8+ T cells from PBMCs, taken from culture after CMV antigen stimulation. The receptors originated from a human donor in good health (CMV status not recorded). Some clones in this sample may be carry-over from other donors' samples. CDR3s include the opening cysteine and the closing phenylalanine or tryptophan. The D gene is left open where the match is weak. Size is stated for part of the rows, as once, few or many counts, or as a class when the clone is expanded.

>few|TRBJ1-5|NA|15|TRBV19
TGTGCCAGTAGTTCAACGACAAGCCGCAATCAGCCCCAGCATTTT
CASSSTTSRNQPQHF
>once|TRBJ1-2|NA|15|TRBV28
TGTGCCAGCAGTTTGAGGGGGACCGACGACTATGGCTACACCTTC
CASSLRGTDDYGYTF
>NA|TRBJ1-2|NA|14|TRBV6-5
TGTGCCAGCAGTTACGGCCCGCAGGACTATGGCTACACCTTC
CASSYGPQDYGYTF
>few|TRBJ2-1|TRBD2|16|TRBV20-1
TGCAGTGCTAGAGATGGGACAAGCGGGGGCCCCAATGAGCAGTTCTTC
CSARDGTSGGPNEQFF
>NA|TRBJ1-2|NA|14|TRBV28
TGTGCCAGCAGTCCCGTGGCAGATTCCCATGGCTACACCTTC
CASSPVADSHGYTF
>NA|TRBJ2-3|TRBD2|19|TRBV9
TGTGCCAGCAGCGTAGCTCCCCGGCTAGCGGGGGGCGATACAGATACGCAGTATTTT
CASSVAPRLAGGDTDTQYF
>few|TRBJ2-1|TRBD2|16|TRBV7-8
TGTGCCAGCAGCCTCCGGGACTATCCCCCCTACAATGAGCAGTTCTTC
CASSLRDYPPYNEQFF
>NA|TRBJ1-4|TRBD1|14|TRBV5-5
TGTGCCAGCAGCTCGACAGGGGTAGTGGAAAAACTGTTTTTT
CASSSTGVVEKLFF
>NA|TRBJ2-1|NA|16|TRBV6-2/TRBV6-3
TGTGCCAGCAGAAAAGAGGGGCCACCTAGAGGTAATGAGCAGTTCTTC
CASRKEGPPRGNEQFF
>NA|TRBJ1-4|TRBD1|14|TRBV7-9
TGTGCCAGCAGCTCGCCCAGACAGGGGGAAAAACTGTTTTTT
CASSSPRQGEKLFF
>NA|TRBJ2-3|TRBD2|15|TRBV28
TGTGCCAGCAGTATAAGCGGGGGGGCTGGAGATACGCAGTATTTT
CASSISGGAGDTQYF
>few|TRBJ1-4|NA|15|TRBV4-1
TGCGCCAGCAGCCAGGGGTGGACCGAGGGGGAAAAACTGTTTTTT
CASSQGWTEGEKLFF
>NA|TRBJ1-2|NA|13|TRBV6-2/TRBV6-3
TGTGCCAGCAGTTACGGGGGCGCCTATGGCTACACCTTC
CASSYGGAYGYTF
>NA|TRBJ2-7|NA|13|TRBV6-5
TGTGCCAGCAGTTACAACACAGGAAAGGAAACGTACTTC
CASSYNTGKETYF
>many|TRBJ2-1|NA|14|TRBV7-3
TGTGCCAGCAGCCCGGGACACCTCTACAATGAGCAGTTCTTC
CASSPGHLYNEQFF
>NA|TRBJ2-1|NA|12|TRBV27
TGTGCCAGCAGCAAAGGGGACAATGAGCAGTTCTTC
CASSKGDNEQFF
>few|TRBJ2-1|TRBD2|15|TRBV7-2
TGTGCCAGCAGCTCCCTAGCGGGGGGGCCAGGTGAGCAGTTCTTC
CASSSLAGGPGEQFF
>few|TRBJ2-3|NA|13|TRBV6-2/TRBV6-3
TGTGCCAGCAGTCCAATCGACGGGGATACGCAGTATTTT
CASSPIDGDTQYF
>NA|TRBJ2-1|TRBD2|16|TRBV6-5
TGTGCCAGCAGTTACGGTCGGGGGGGCCGATACAATGAGCAGTTCTTC
CASSYGRGGRYNEQFF
>NA|TRBJ2-3|NA|16|TRBV28
TGTGCCAGCATCGCCTGGGACAGCGGGCTTCCAGATACGCAGTATTTT
CASIAWDSGLPDTQYF
>NA|TRBJ2-1|NA|12|TRBV6-2/TRBV6-3
TGTGCCAGCGGAGGAGGCGGGGTTGAGCAGTTCTTC
CASGGGGVEQFF
>NA|TRBJ1-6|NA|17|TRBV6-2/TRBV6-3
TGTGCCAGCAGCTACCCCCCCATCGACCCGGATAATTCACCCCTCCACTTT
CASSYPPIDPDNSPLHF
>NA|TRBJ2-5|NA|13|TRBV25-1
TGTGCCAGCAGTGATGGGGGCGCAGAGGCCCAGTACTTC
CASSDGGAEAQYF
>NA|TRBJ1-6|NA|15|TRBV7-9
TGTGCCAGCAGCTTAGGTCCGGTCTTAAATTCACCCCTCCACTTT
CASSLGPVLNSPLHF
>NA|TRBJ1-1|NA|11|TRBV19
TGTGCCAGTAGTTACAGGTCTGAAGCTTTCTTT
CASSYRSEAFF
>NA|TRBJ2-5|TRBD1|17|TRBV7-4
TGTGCCAGCAGCTTACCTTACAGGGGCCCGAGGCAAGAGACCCAGTACTTC
CASSLPYRGPRQETQYF
>many|TRBJ2-7|NA|15|TRBV12-5
TGTGCTAGTGGTTTGAAGGAGGGTCCGTCCTACGAGCAGTACTTC
CASGLKEGPSYEQYF
>few|TRBJ2-2|TRBD1|14|TRBV12-3/TRBV12-4
TGTGCCAGCAGTAACAGGGGGAACACCGGGGAGCTGTTTTTT
CASSNRGNTGELFF
>NA|TRBJ2-2|TRBD1|13|TRBV5-6
TGTGCCACCTCACAGGGGCAAACCGGGGAGCTGTTTTTT
CATSQGQTGELFF
>NA|TRBJ1-6|NA|15|TRBV18
TGTGCCAGCTCACCTCCCGGGACACGGAATTCACCCCTCCACTTT
CASSPPGTRNSPLHF
>few|TRBJ2-3|NA|15|TRBV24-1
TGTGCCACCAGTGATTTGGGTACTAGCACAGATACGCAGTATTTT
CATSDLGTSTDTQYF
>few|TRBJ2-2|TRBD2|17|TRBV7-9
TGTGCCAGCAGCTTAGCGACTAGCCGGGGCAACGCCGGGGAGCTGTTTTTT
CASSLATSRGNAGELFF
>NA|TRBJ2-1|TRBD2|19|TRBV6-1
TGTGCCAGCAGGTCCACTAGCGGGGGGCCCGGCGAAAGGCGCAATGAGCAGTTCTTC
CASRSTSGGPGERRNEQFF
>few|TRBJ2-7|NA|14|TRBV7-2
TGTGCCAGCAGCTTAGTCACAGGGGAGGGCGAGCAGTACTTC
CASSLVTGEGEQYF
>few|TRBJ2-2|TRBD2|17|TRBV20-1
TGCAGTGCTAGGGGACTAGCGGGGGGCATGTTTACCGGGGAGCTGTTTTTT
CSARGLAGGMFTGELFF
>NA|TRBJ1-2|TRBD1|13|TRBV6-5
TGTGCCAGTACAGGGGACGCCTCTTATGGCTACACCTTC
CASTGDASYGYTF
>NA|TRBJ2-7|NA|15|TRBV13
TGTGCCAGCAGCCCTGTCGGCAGGGGAGTCAACGAGCAGTACTTC
CASSPVGRGVNEQYF
>NA|TRBJ2-2|TRBD1|13|TRBV24-1
TGTGCCACTGGACAGGCGAACACCGGGGAGCTGTTTTTT
CATGQANTGELFF
>NA|TRBJ2-3|NA|16|TRBV4-1
TGCGCCAGCAGCCAAGAATATCCGCTAAGCACAGATACGCAGTATTTT
CASSQEYPLSTDTQYF
>few|TRBJ2-7|NA|14|TRBV3-1
TGTGCCAGCAGCCAAGCTGGCGGCTCCTACGAGCAGTACTTC
CASSQAGGSYEQYF
>few|TRBJ2-3|NA|17|TRBV4-1
TGCGCCAGCAGCCAAGATGGGGAAATCCCTAGCACAGATACGCAGTATTTT
CASSQDGEIPSTDTQYF
>NA|TRBJ2-5|TRBD1|14|TRBV5-1
TGCGCCAGCAGCTCAGGGACAGGGGCCCTTACCCAGTACTTC
CASSSGTGALTQYF
>NA|TRBJ2-5|TRBD2|15|TRBV4-2
TGTGCCAGCAGCCAAGAAGCGGGGGGGCATGAGACCCAGTACTTC
CASSQEAGGHETQYF
>many|TRBJ1-5|NA|17|TRBV6-5
TGTGCCAGCAGTCCCCATGTCAGGGGAGTGGGCAATCAGCCCCAGCATTTT
CASSPHVRGVGNQPQHF
>NA|TRBJ2-2|NA|14|TRBV6-1
TGTGCCAGCAGTGAAGGGCCGAACACCGGGGAGCTGTTTTTT
CASSEGPNTGELFF
>NA|TRBJ2-2|TRBD2|15|TRBV27
TGTGCCAGCAGTTTAGGGACTATGAACACCGGGGAGCTGTTTTTT
CASSLGTMNTGELFF
>NA|TRBJ2-1|TRBD2|16|TRBV5-4
TGTGCCAGCAGGGCCGGGACTAGCGGGGGGAGGAATGAGCAGTTCTTC
CASRAGTSGGRNEQFF
>NA|TRBJ1-4|TRBD1|17|TRBV23-1
TGCGCCAGCAGTCAGATACACAGGGGCCGGTTCCCCGAAAAACTGTTTTTT
CASSQIHRGRFPEKLFF
>NA|TRBJ1-5|NA|14|TRBV7-2
TGTGCCAGCAGCTTAGTAGGACCAGGGCAGCCCCAGCATTTT
CASSLVGPGQPQHF
>medium-sized|TRBJ2-1|NA|16|TRBV27
TGTGCCAGCAGTTTAGGGGGCCATAGCTCCTACAATGAGCAGTTCTTC
CASSLGGHSSYNEQFF
>NA|TRBJ2-7|NA|18|TRBV6-6
TGTGCCAGCAGTTACTCGAGCATGGAGGGACTCCAGGGCCGGGAGCAGTACTTC
CASSYSSMEGLQGREQYF
>many|TRBJ1-5|NA|15|TRBV27
TGTGCCAGCAGTTTAGGAGGGTGGGGCAATCAGCCCCAGCATTTT
CASSLGGWGNQPQHF
>NA|TRBJ2-6|NA|18|TRBV4-1
TGCGCCAGCAGCCCCGACCCAGGGGGGGACTCTGGGGCCAACGTCCTGACTTTC
CASSPDPGGDSGANVLTF
>NA|TRBJ2-2|TRBD1|15|TRBV19
TGTGCCAGCAGTATGGAACAGGGGGCCACCGGGGAGCTGTTTTTT
CASSMEQGATGELFF
>few|TRBJ1-6|TRBD1|17|TRBV7-6
TGTGCCAGCAGCTTAGCGGGACAGGGCTCCTATAATTCACCCCTCCACTTT
CASSLAGQGSYNSPLHF
>few|TRBJ1-2|TRBD1|14|TRBV20-1
TGCAGTGCTAGAGTGCGGGCAGGGGGCATTGGCTACACCTTC
CSARVRAGGIGYTF
>few|TRBJ1-3|TRBD1|20|TRBV6-8
TGTGCCAGCAGTTATAACGGACAGGGAAGGTTAGACCCCCTTGAAAACACCATATATTTT
CASSYNGQGRLDPLENTIYF